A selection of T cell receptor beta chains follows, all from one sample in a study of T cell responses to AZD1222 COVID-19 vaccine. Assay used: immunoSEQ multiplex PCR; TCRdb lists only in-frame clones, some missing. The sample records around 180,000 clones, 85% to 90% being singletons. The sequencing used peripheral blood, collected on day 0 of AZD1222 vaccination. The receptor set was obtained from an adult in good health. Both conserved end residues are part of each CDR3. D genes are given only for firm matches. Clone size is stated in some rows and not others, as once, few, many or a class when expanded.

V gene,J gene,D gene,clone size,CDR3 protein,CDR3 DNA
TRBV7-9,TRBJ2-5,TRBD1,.,CASHGQGAEETQYF,TGTGCCAGCCACGGACAGGGGGCAGAAGAGACCCAGTACTTC
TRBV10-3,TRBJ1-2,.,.,CATQADYGYTF,TGTGCCACGCAGGCTGACTATGGCTACACCTTC
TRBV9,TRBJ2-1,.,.,CASSVALTHEQFF,TGTGCCAGCAGCGTAGCCCTAACCCATGAGCAGTTCTTC
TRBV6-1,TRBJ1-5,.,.,CASSEAGSTQHF,TGTGCCAGCAGTGAAGCGGGGAGCACCCAGCATTTT
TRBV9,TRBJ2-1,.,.,CASSVGRGDNEQFF,TGTGCCAGCAGCGTAGGGAGGGGTGACAATGAGCAGTTCTTC
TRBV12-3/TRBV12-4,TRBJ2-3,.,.,CASSFALDTQYF,TGTGCCAGCAGTTTTGCCCTAGATACGCAGTATTTT
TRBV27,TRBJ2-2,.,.,CASSWSLGTGELFF,TGTGCCAGCAGTTGGTCACTTGGCACCGGGGAGCTGTTTTTT
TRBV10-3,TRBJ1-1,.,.,CAISSKGTANTEAFF,TGTGCCATTTCATCCAAGGGGACGGCGAACACTGAAGCTTTCTTT
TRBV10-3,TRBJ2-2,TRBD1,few,CAIRSGQAISNTGELFF,TGTGCCATCAGATCCGGACAGGCCATTTCGAACACCGGGGAGCTGTTTTTT
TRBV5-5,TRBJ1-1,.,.,CASSREISGRNTEAFF,TGTGCCAGCAGCAGGGAAATAAGTGGTAGAAACACTGAAGCTTTCTTT
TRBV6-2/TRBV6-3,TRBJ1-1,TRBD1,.,CASSYWEGQGLSYTEAFF,TGTGCCAGCAGTTACTGGGAGGGACAGGGGCTCTCCTACACTGAAGCTTTCTTT
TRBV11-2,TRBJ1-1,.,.,CASSPWGRGPANTEAFF,TGTGCCAGCAGCCCGTGGGGGCGGGGGCCGGCGAACACTGAAGCTTTCTTT
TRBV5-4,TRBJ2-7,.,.,CASSLAGGAPIF,TGTGCCAGCAGCTTGGCCGGGGGAGCTCCCATCTTC
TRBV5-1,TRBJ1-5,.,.,CASRPTVGARQSQHF,TGCGCCAGCAGACCGACAGTGGGGGCGCGACAGTCCCAGCATTTT
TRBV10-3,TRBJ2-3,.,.,CAISESVVDTQYF,TGTGCCATCAGTGAGTCGGTCGTAGATACGCAGTATTTT
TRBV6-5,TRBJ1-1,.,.,CASRPTAAMNTEAFF,TGTGCCAGCAGACCGACAGCAGCTATGAACACTGAAGCTTTCTTT
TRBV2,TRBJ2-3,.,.,CARGLGSTDTQYF,TGTGCCAGAGGACTCGGTAGCACAGATACGCAGTATTTT
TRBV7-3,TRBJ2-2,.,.,CASSFGSVGGELFF,TGTGCCAGCAGCTTCGGGTCAGTGGGCGGGGAGCTGTTTTTT
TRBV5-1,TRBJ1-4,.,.,CASSLGQPRGANEKLFF,TGCGCCAGCAGCTTGGGGCAGCCCAGGGGAGCTAATGAAAAACTGTTTTTT
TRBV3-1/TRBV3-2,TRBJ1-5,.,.,CASSQDRGQPQHF,TGTGCCAGCAGCCAAGATAGGGGCCAGCCCCAGCATTTT
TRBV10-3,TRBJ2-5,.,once,CAISDPGFQETQYF,TGTGCCATCAGTGACCCAGGCTTCCAAGAGACCCAGTACTTC
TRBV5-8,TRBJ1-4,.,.,CASSLSGVNEKLFF,TGTGCCAGCAGCCTGTCAGGGGTAAATGAAAAACTGTTTTTT
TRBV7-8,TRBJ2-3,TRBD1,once,CASSWTGQGISTDTQYF,TGTGCCAGCAGCTGGACGGGACAGGGGATTAGCACAGATACGCAGTATTTT
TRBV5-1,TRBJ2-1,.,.,CASSWDQERQFF,TGCGCCAGCAGCTGGGATCAGGAGAGGCAGTTCTTC
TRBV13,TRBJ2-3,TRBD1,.,CASGGQSRTDTQYF,TGTGCCAGTGGGGGACAGTCCCGCACAGATACGCAGTATTTT
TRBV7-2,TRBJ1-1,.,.,CASSPTTENTEAFF,TGTGCCAGCAGCCCAACTACAGAGAACACTGAAGCTTTCTTT
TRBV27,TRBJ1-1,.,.,CASRAELNTEAFF,TGTGCCAGCAGGGCCGAACTGAACACTGAAGCTTTCTTT
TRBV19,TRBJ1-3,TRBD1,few,CASRTDRSSGNTIYF,TGTGCCAGTAGGACGGACAGGAGCTCTGGAAACACCATATATTTT
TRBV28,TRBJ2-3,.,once,CASKRGPDTQYF,TGTGCCAGCAAGAGGGGCCCAGATACGCAGTATTTT
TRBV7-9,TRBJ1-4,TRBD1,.,CASSPGTGGREKLFF,TGTGCCAGCAGCCCCGGGACAGGGGGAAGGGAAAAACTGTTTTTT
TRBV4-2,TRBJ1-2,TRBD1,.,CASSSDFTSSGQGFYGYTF,TGTGCCAGCAGCTCCGACTTCACCTCATCGGGACAGGGGTTCTATGGCTACACCTTC
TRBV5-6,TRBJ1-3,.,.,CASSFGGGPFGNTIYF,TGTGCCAGCAGCTTCGGCGGAGGGCCGTTTGGAAACACCATATATTTT
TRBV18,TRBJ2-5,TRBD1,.,CASSTGTGDWETQYF,TGTGCCAGCTCAACTGGGACAGGGGATTGGGAGACCCAGTACTTC
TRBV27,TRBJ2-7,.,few,CASNFGPAGALYEQYF,TGTGCCAGCAATTTCGGCCCTGCAGGGGCCCTCTACGAGCAGTACTTC
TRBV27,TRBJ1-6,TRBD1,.,CASSLEGPGQPQSSYNSPLHF,TGTGCCAGCAGTTTAGAGGGTCCGGGACAGCCCCAGAGCTCCTATAATTCACCCCTCCACTTT
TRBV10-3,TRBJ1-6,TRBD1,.,CAISEPTGGDSPLHF,TGTGCCATCAGTGAGCCCACAGGGGGCGATTCACCCCTCCACTTT
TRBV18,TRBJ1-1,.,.,CASSPPSFRNTEAFF,TGTGCCAGCTCACCACCGTCTTTCAGGAACACTGAAGCTTTCTTT
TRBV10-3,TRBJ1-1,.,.,CAISDGDGTEAFF,TGTGCCATCAGTGACGGAGACGGAACTGAAGCTTTCTTT
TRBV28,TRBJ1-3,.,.,CASSLAGTGGNTIYF,TGTGCCAGCAGTTTGGCGGGGACTGGTGGAAACACCATATATTTT
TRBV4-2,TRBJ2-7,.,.,CASSQEDRKSYEQYF,TGTGCCAGCAGCCAAGAAGACCGAAAATCCTACGAGCAGTACTTC
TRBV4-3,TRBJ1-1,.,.,CASSQDLGVTEAFF,TGCGCCAGCAGCCAAGATCTGGGGGTCACTGAAGCTTTCTTT
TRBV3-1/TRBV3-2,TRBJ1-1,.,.,CASSQVGTEAFF,TGTGCCAGCAGCCAAGTGGGCACTGAAGCTTTCTTT
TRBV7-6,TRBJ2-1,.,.,CASSLGSEQFF,TGTGCCAGCAGCTTAGGGTCTGAGCAGTTCTTC
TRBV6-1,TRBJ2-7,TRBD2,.,CASSGRTSHTTGYEQYF,TGTGCCAGCAGTGGACGGACTAGCCATACGACGGGCTACGAGCAGTACTTC
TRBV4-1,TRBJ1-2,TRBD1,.,CASSYTTGIFGGYTF,TGCGCCAGCAGCTATACGACAGGGATATTTGGTGGCTACACCTTC
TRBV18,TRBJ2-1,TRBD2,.,CASSPPGTSGGNEQFF,TGTGCCAGCTCACCACCCGGGACTAGCGGGGGGAATGAGCAGTTCTTC
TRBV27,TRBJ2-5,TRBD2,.,CASSSRASGGFGETQYF,TGTGCCAGCAGTTCCCGGGCTAGCGGGGGATTCGGAGAGACCCAGTACTTC
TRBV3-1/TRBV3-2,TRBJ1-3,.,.,CASSQSLSGNTIYF,TGTGCCAGCAGCCAAAGTCTTTCTGGAAACACCATATATTTT
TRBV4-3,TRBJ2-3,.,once,CASSQDGIDTDTQYF,TGCGCCAGCAGCCAAGACGGGATAGACACAGATACGCAGTATTTT
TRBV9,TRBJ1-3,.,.,CASRDNSGNTIYF,TGTGCCAGCAGGGATAACTCTGGAAACACCATATATTTT
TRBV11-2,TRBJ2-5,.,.,CASSLEGGRFQETQYF,TGTGCCAGCAGCTTAGAGGGAGGACGGTTCCAAGAGACCCAGTACTTC
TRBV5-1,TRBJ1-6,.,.,CASSLGGGDSPLHF,TGCGCCAGCAGCTTGGGAGGGGGTGATTCACCCCTCCACTTT